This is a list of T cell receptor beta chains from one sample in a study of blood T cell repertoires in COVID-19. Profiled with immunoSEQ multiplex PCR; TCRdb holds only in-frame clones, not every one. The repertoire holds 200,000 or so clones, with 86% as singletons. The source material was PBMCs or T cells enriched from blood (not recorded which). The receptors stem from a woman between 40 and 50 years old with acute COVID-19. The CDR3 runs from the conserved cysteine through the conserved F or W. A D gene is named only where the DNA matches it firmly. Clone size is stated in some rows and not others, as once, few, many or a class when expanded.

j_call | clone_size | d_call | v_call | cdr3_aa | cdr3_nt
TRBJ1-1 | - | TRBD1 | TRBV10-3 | CAITGTGGTEAFF | TGTGCCATCACCGGGACAGGGGGCACTGAAGCTTTCTTT
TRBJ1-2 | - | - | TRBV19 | CASFSGIRGGYTF | TGTGCCTCCTTCTCGGGGATCAGGGGTGGCTACACCTTC
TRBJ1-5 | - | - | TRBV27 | CASSPQRLQPQHF | TGTGCCAGCAGTCCTCAAAGACTCCAGCCCCAGCATTTT
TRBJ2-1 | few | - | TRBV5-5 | CASSFEGFEQFF | TGTGCCAGCAGCTTTGAGGGTTTTGAGCAGTTCTTC
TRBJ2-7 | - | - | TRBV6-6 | CASSPPGGQVYEQYF | TGTGCCAGCAGCCCCCCGGGGGGACAGGTCTACGAGCAGTACTTC
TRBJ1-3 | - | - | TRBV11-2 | CASSPAGNTIYF | TGTGCCAGCAGCCCCGCTGGAAACACCATATATTTT
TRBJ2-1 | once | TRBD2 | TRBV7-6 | CASSKVVRGLAGGTISYNEQFF | TGTGCCAGCAGTAAGGTCGTAAGGGGACTAGCGGGGGGGACCATCTCCTACAATGAGCAGTTCTTC
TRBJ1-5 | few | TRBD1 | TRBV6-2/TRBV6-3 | CASSYWGQSNQPQHF | TGTGCCAGCAGTTACTGGGGACAGAGCAATCAGCCCCAGCATTTT
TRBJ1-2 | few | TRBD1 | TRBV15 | CATTTGGGRNYGYTF | TGTGCCACTACTACAGGGGGCGGGCGTAACTATGGCTACACCTTC
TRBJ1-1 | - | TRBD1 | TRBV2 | CASSPRTGGVTEAFF | TGTGCCAGCAGTCCCCGGACAGGGGGCGTGACTGAAGCTTTCTTT
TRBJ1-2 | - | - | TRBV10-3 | CAISDYSSGYTF | TGTGCCATCAGTGATTACAGCTCTGGCTACACCTTC
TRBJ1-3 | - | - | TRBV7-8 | CASSWGLDGASGNTIYF | TGTGCCAGCAGCTGGGGCCTTGACGGTGCCTCTGGAAACACCATATATTTT
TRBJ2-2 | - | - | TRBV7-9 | CASSLTAGELFF | TGTGCCAGCAGCTTAACGGCCGGGGAGCTGTTTTTT
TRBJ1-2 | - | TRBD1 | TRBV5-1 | CASSRDRGLYGYTF | TGCGCCAGCAGTCGGGACAGGGGGTTGTATGGCTACACCTTC
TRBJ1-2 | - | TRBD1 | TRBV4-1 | CASSQLRQGRRYGYTF | TGCGCCAGCAGCCAACTACGACAGGGAAGGCGATATGGCTACACCTTC